Here is one TCR beta chain with its context. No cognate antigen has been identified for it. No per-base quality is available; no much larger clone lies one base away. The data derive from a study of blood T cell repertoires in COVID-19 (dated by TCRdb to 2018 to 2020). Concerning the study at large: Samples from collaborators originated in the United States, Italy and Spain and spanned both the acute and convalescent phases of COVID-19. The material from the prospective study consisted of cDNA or gDNA derived from T cells, B-cell-depleted T cells, or PBMCs. Subjects who had been exposed to COVID-19, were actively infected with it, or had recovered from it provided the deeply sampled blood TCRbeta repertoires that made up the dataset. The repertoires were released in a freely available public database meant as a resource for research on the immune response to SARS-CoV-2. The samples were drawn from two sources: the first 160 participants of the ongoing ImmuneRACE study, and fewer than 1,500 subjects contributed by 6 global collaborators. A de-identified subject ID, COVID-19 status, age in years and sex were almost always included in the sample metadata. Where available, HLA class I and class II types were obtained from metadata supplied by the sample provider rather than from assay-based typing. General study outcomes and caveats: The quantity of clinical and demographic metadata differed by source and by participant and was supplied without curation.

The collaborating institutions used their own protocols to collect whole blood in K2EDTA tubes. For TCRbeta analysis, collaborators shipped samples as frozen whole blood, isolated PBMCs, or DNA extracted from either of those sample types. The immunoSEQ Assay, a bias-controlled multiplex PCR, was used to amplify TCRbeta CDR3 regions from genomic DNA. The authors processed their data as follows. The number of nucleated cells in each sample was estimated by amplification of reference gene primers within the assay. Sequence reads were collapsed and filtered to measure the absolute abundance of every unique TCRbeta CDR3 rearrangement. Productive Simpson clonality was computed per sample as the square root of Simpson's diversity index over productive rearrangements. TCRdb obtained this table from immuneACCESS and retained in-frame rearrangements with V and J assigned. These tables miss some clones; where compared with another copy, unresolved V genes account for less than half of the shortfall, and the remainder is unexplained. From that table come the V and J calls and clone size; the DNA was used to work out D and trimming. The sample table shows under 200,000 clones, and approximately 85% are seen once. Around 9.5% of the sample is taken by the ten largest.

The CDR3 runs 14 residues from the cysteine to the phenylalanine. Only the CDR3 DNA stays, 42 bases, in frame from base 1. The germline V gene encodes CDR1 LGHDT and CDR2 YNNKEL (reference sequence). Trimming takes 4 bases off V and 7 bases off J; junction bases not matched to a gene: 10. The sequence derives from a woman of 80 years or more with acute or convalescent COVID-19. The rearrangement joined TRBV3-1 (or the pseudogene TRBV3-2) to TRBJ2-7; TRBD1 agrees with 7 junctional bases. Sequenced material: peripheral blood. The CDR3 protein sequence reads: CASSPRQGVGEQYF. The DNA sequence is as follows: TGTGCCAGCAGCCCCCGCCAGGGGGTCGGAGAGCAGTACTTC.